These 26 T cell receptor beta chains were all obtained from the same sample, sequenced in a study of immune evolution from preneoplasia to lung adenocarcinoma. TCRdb's table, derived via immunoSEQ multiplex PCR, lists solely in-frame clones and lacks some. Of approximately 3,200 clones detected, over 65% appear once; the ten largest clones hold approximately 13%. Sequenced material: FFPE adjacent normal lung tissue. The receptors were sampled from a person aged 70 to 85 with lung adenocarcinoma.

The J gene is TRBJ2-1, the V gene TRBV13; maybe TRBD1 (6 bases). This CDR3 has 16 amino acids. Trimming cost V 5 bases and J 4 bases, with 18 bases left between them. CDR1 PRHDT and CDR2 FYEKMQ come from the germline V gene (reference sequence). The CDR3 is CASSPNGQQGYNEQFF. Written as DNA, the CDR3 is TGTGCCAGCAGCCCCAATGGACAGCAGGGATACAATGAGCAGTTCTTC.

CDR3 nucleotide sequence: TGCGCCAGCAGGGGAACTGAAGCTTTCTTT. It is translated as CASRGTEAFF. V gene TRBV5-1 combines with J gene TRBJ1-1; D gene unclear. Germline V lookup: CDR1 SGHRS, CDR2 YFSETQ. Trimming removed 5 bases from V and 5 bases from J, with 4 bases in between. The CDR3 has 10 residues.

The chain uses TRBV7-1 and TRBJ2-6; the D gene is possibly TRBD1 (5 bases). TRBV7-1 is an open reading frame whose function is uncertain. The CDR3 has 18 residues. The V gene lost 5 bases and the J gene lost 5 bases, with 22 bases spanning the gap. CDR3 amino acids: CASSTCERGQSRANVLTF. CDR3 DNA: TGTGCCAGCAGCACGTGTGAACGAGGACAAAGTCGGGCCAACGTCCTGACTTTC.

This chain links TRBV7-9 with TRBJ2-5, with 10 bases lining up with TRBD2. CDR3 length: 17 amino acids. V shed 2 bases and J 5 bases; nucleotides not matched to a gene: 11. Germline assignment: CDR1 SEHNR and CDR2 FQNEAQ (reference sequence). The CDR3 sequence: CASSLLVGLAVRETQYF. CDR3 in DNA: TGTGCCAGCAGCTTATTGGTTGGACTAGCGGTTAGGGAGACCCAGTACTTC.

This clone has just a few counts. The V and J genes are TRBV6-1 and TRBJ1-5; the D is unclear. V lost 1 base to trimming and J lost 5 bases, with 9 bases between them. The germline CDR1 and CDR2 sequences are MNHNS and SASEGT. The CDR3 is made up of 14 amino acids. The DNA for the CDR3 is TGTGCCAGCAGTGAAGTGCCCGTGCATCAGCCCCAGCATTTT. It specifies CASSEVPVHQPQHF.

The chain joins TRBV7-9 to TRBJ2-7; no reliable D call. From germline, CDR1 is SEHNR and CDR2 FQNEAQ (reference sequence). CDR3 length equals 14 residues. Trimming removed 1 base from V and 1 base from J, with 8 bases in between. The CDR3 sequence: CASSLGSTSYEQYF. CDR3 DNA: TGTGCCAGCAGCTTAGGGTCGACATCCTACGAGCAGTACTTC.

The rearrangement uses TRBV6-5 and TRBJ2-7; a weak D match, TRBD2 (8 bases). The germline V gene has CDR1 MNHEY and CDR2 SVGAGI. Trimming stripped 3 bases from V and 4 bases from J, with 16 bases between. This CDR3 spans 15 amino acids. CDR3 DNA: TGTGCCAGCAGTTATGGGGACAGCGGGGGATACGAGCAGTACTTC. This translates into CASSYGDSGGYEQYF.

V usage is TRBV6-6 and J usage is TRBJ2-7; 9 nucleotides agree with TRBD1. There are 12 residues in the CDR3. Looked up from germline, CDR1 is MNHNY and CDR2 is SVGAGI (reference sequence). V lost 4 bases to trimming and J lost 5 bases; unmatched junction nucleotides: 0. The DNA of the CDR3 is TGTGCCAGCAGTTGGACAGGGGACGAGCAGTACTTC. Translating it yields CASSWTGDEQYF.

The rearrangement links TRBV12-5 to TRBJ2-7, with D uncertain. The CDR3 is 15 amino acids. Germline V lookup: CDR1 LGHNT, CDR2 FRNRAP. V dropped 1 base and J dropped 2 bases, with 12 bases sitting between them. CDR3: CASGLAGFDTYEQYF. CDR3 nucleotide sequence: TGTGCTAGTGGTTTGGCAGGCTTTGACACCTACGAGCAGTACTTC.

The rearrangement uses TRBV5-1 and TRBJ1-4; D is unresolved. The germline V and J ends were trimmed by 4 bases and 7 bases, with 11 bases remaining between them. The CDR3 spans 13 residues. CDR1 and CDR2 from the germline V gene are SGHRS and YFSETQ. CDR3 amino acids: CASSPVESEKLFF. The CDR3 nucleotides are TGCGCCAGCAGCCCAGTAGAAAGTGAAAAACTGTTTTTT.

J is TRBJ2-5 and V is TRBV7-9, with a tentative D call TRBD1 (6 bases). This CDR3 comprises 15 residues. V was clipped by 2 bases and J by 5 bases, with 15 bases between them. CDR1 is SEHNR and CDR2 is FQNEAQ in the germline V gene (reference sequence). The DNA of the CDR3 is TGTGCCAGCAGCTTAAATGTCAGGGGCGCGGAGACCCAGTACTTC. Translation: CASSLNVRGAETQYF.

The rearrangement uses TRBV7-6 and TRBJ2-1; D is possibly TRBD1 (6 bases). This CDR3 is 13 amino acids long. Germline CDR1 reads SGHVS; CDR2 reads FNYEAQ. V was clipped by 5 bases and J by 8 bases, with 13 bases between them. The CDR3 nucleotides are TGTGCCAGCAGCCCACAGGGTTTACATGAGCAGTTCTTC. This gives the protein CASSPQGLHEQFF.

The CDR3 DNA reads TGCAGCGCTCATCGGGGGGGCCAAGAGACCCAGTACTTC. Amino acid sequence: CSAHRGGQETQYF. This chain joins TRBV29-1 and TRBJ2-5; 8 bases line up with TRBD2. The V and J ends lost 7 bases and 1 base, in that order; junction bases with no gene match: 5. This CDR3 spans 13 amino acids. Germline CDR1 and CDR2: SQVTM and ANQGSEA.

A single count supports this clone. V usage is TRBV5-1 and J usage is TRBJ2-2; D perhaps matches TRBD2 (5 bases). CDR1 and CDR2 from the germline V gene are SGHRS and YFSETQ. This CDR3 has 15 residues. Trimming shortened V by 4 bases and J by 5 bases, and 15 bases separated the two germline ends. Written as DNA, the CDR3 is TGCGCCAGCAGCGCAACCCCTCGGGAAACCGGGGAGCTGTTTTTT. It specifies CASSATPRETGELFF.

This chain connects TRBV2 to TRBJ2-2; a possible D gene is TRBD1 (5 bases). There are 13 residues in the CDR3. Germline V gene sequence: CDR1 SNHLY, CDR2 FYNNEI. With 8 bases removed from V and 0 bases from J, the gap between germline ends came to 7 bases. CDR3 nucleotide sequence: TGTGCCAGCCCGGACACGAACACCGGGGAGCTGTTTTTT. Protein: CASPDTNTGELFF.

There are a few counts of this clone. This chain links TRBV5-1 with TRBJ2-1, with D unresolved. Trimming removed 1 base at V and 6 bases at J, with 8 bases between. CDR1 and CDR2 from the germline V gene are SGHRS and YFSETQ. CDR3 length: 13 residues. The CDR3 loop is CASSLNVPNEQFF. CDR3 DNA: TGCGCCAGCAGCTTGAATGTCCCCAATGAGCAGTTCTTC.

This rearrangement joins TRBV2 to TRBJ1-1, with D tentatively TRBD1 (5 bases). V dropped 5 bases and J dropped 1 base, with 8 bases sitting between them. The CDR3 runs to 13 residues. Per germline, CDR1 SNHLY and CDR2 FYNNEI. The DNA for the CDR3 is TGTGCCAGCAGTCAGGGATGGAACACTGAAGCTTTCTTT. Its translation is CASSQGWNTEAFF. Full variable domain (rest looked up from reference TRBV2 and TRBJ1-1): EPEVTQTPSHQVTQMGQEVILRCVPISNHLYFYWYRQILGQKVEFLVSFYNNEISEKSEIFDDQFSVERPDGSNFTLKIRSTKLEDSAMYFCASSQGWNTEAFFGQGTRLTVV.

The chain is built from TRBV9 and TRBJ2-3; tentative D call: TRBD2 (5 bases). The CDR3 is made up of 15 amino acids. Germline CDR1 is SGDLS and CDR2 is YYNGEE. V lost 3 bases and J lost 0, with 11 bases in between. The CDR3 DNA is TGTGCCAGCAGCGCCGGGGTGACTAGCACAGATACGCAGTATTTT. It translates to CASSAGVTSTDTQYF.

This chain links TRBV28 with TRBJ1-3; TRBD1 is a possible D gene (6 bases). The CDR3 sequence is 16 residues long. Germline CDR1 and CDR2: MDHEN and SYDVKM. Trimming left V 7 bases short and J 5 bases short, with 21 bases between. The CDR3 spells CASTATGNSRRNTIYF. DNA of the CDR3: TGTGCCAGCACCGCCACAGGGAACAGTCGAAGAAACACCATATATTTT.

V is TRBV30 and J is TRBJ2-7; tentative D call: TRBD2 (6 bases). Germline loops: CDR1 GTSNPN, CDR2 SVGIG (reference sequence). The CDR3 totals 13 residues. The V end lost 7 bases, the J end lost 3 bases, and 16 bases lay between the germline ends. This chain's CDR3 is CAYGGPGDYEQYF. In DNA, the CDR3 is TGTGCCTATGGAGGGCCTGGCGACTACGAGCAGTACTTC. Based on the CDR3 plus reference TRBV30 and TRBJ2-7, the full variable domain is SQTIHQWPATLVQPVGSPLSLECTVEGTSNPNLYWYRQAAGRGLQLLFYSVGIGQISSEVPQNLSASRPQDRQFILSSKKLLLSDSGFYLCAYGGPGDYEQYFGPGTRLTVT.

The J gene is TRBJ1-4, the V gene TRBV30, with 7 positions matching TRBD1. The CDR3 contains 13 residues. The V gene end was trimmed by 7 bases and the J gene end by 4 bases; junction bases not matched to a gene: 6. CDR1 and CDR2 (germline): GTSNPN, SVGIG (reference sequence). CDR3: CASTGTNNEKLFF. CDR3 DNA sequence: TGTGCCTCGACAGGGACTAATAATGAAAAACTGTTTTTT.

The sample holds a few counts of this clone. V gene TRBV7-9 combines with J gene TRBJ2-2; 10 nucleotides align to TRBD1. V lost 5 bases and J lost 5; bases outside the gene matches: 8. This CDR3 region has 16 residues. CDR1 and CDR2 from the germline V gene are SEHNR and FQNEAQ (reference sequence). The CDR3 region has the DNA TGTGCCAGCAGCGCCGTGACAGGGGGCCTTACCGGGGAGCTGTTTTTT. This encodes CASSAVTGGLTGELFF.

This clone is a singleton in its sample. The rearrangement links TRBV7-3 to TRBJ2-2; D may match TRBD1 or TRBD2 (7 bases each). Germline CDR1 and CDR2: SGHTA and FQGTGA. Trimming removed 2 bases at V and 3 bases at J, with 13 bases between. There are 16 residues in the CDR3. CDR3 sequence: CASSLWGGGDTGELFF. The CDR3 DNA sequence: TGTGCCAGCAGCTTATGGGGAGGGGGCGACACCGGGGAGCTGTTTTTT. Supplemented by reference TRBV7-3 and TRBJ2-2, the full variable domain reads GAGVSQTPSNKVTEKGKYVELRCDPISGHTALYWYRQSLGQGPEFLIYFQGTGAADDSGLPNDRFFAVRPEGSVSTLKIQRTERGDSAVYLCASSLWGGGDTGELFFGEGSRLTVL.

This clone was found a few times. This chain uses TRBV25-1 with TRBJ1-1; the D is unclear. The CDR3 totals 14 residues. V lost 2 bases to trimming and J lost 4 bases, with 11 bases between them. Germline CDR1 MGHDK, CDR2 SYGVNS. For the CDR3, the DNA is TGTGCCAGCAGTGAACCCGGTCCAGCCACTGAAGCTTTCTTT. Translation gives CASSEPGPATEAFF.

V is TRBV19 and J is TRBJ1-1; D is unclear. The germline CDR1 and CDR2 sequences are LNHDA and SQIVND (reference sequence). The CDR3 loop spans 13 amino acids. Between the trimmed V and J ends, which lost 6 bases and 5 bases, there was a span of 13 bases. CDR3 DNA sequence: TGTGCCAGTAGAGTCCAGGATAATACTGAAGCTTTCTTT. This translates into CASRVQDNTEAFF.

The chain carries TRBV27 and TRBJ2-2; 10 nucleotides line up with TRBD1. This CDR3 comprises 17 residues. Germline V lookup: CDR1 MNHEY, CDR2 SMNVEV (reference sequence). The trim removed 7 bases at V and 4 bases at J, leaving 12 bases unmatched. The CDR3 coding sequence is TGTGCCAGCATAGGGCACGGGACAGGGGTCTTCACCGGGGAGCTGTTTTTT. It encodes CASIGHGTGVFTGELFF.